A single T cell receptor beta chain is shown here with its context. Its antigen is currently unknown. The sample belongs to a study of CD8 T cells in ankylosing spondylitis. Findings of the study overall: Typical of ankylosing spondylitis blood, it appeared, was a TCR beta motif of 7 or 8 highly homologous variants.

TCRdb used MiXCR to reprocess the 5' RACE reads, holding one entry per CDR3 protein. The sample holds some 150,000 distinct CDR3 sequences; about 42% are singletons and the top ten take approximately 14%. This CDR3 spans 17 amino acids. Looked up from germline, CDR1 is MNHEY and CDR2 is SMNVEV (reference sequence). V lost 6 bases to trimming and J lost 4 bases, with 24 bases between them. The clonotype originates from a male donor with ankylosing spondylitis. This chain connects TRBV27 to TRBJ1-1, with a tentative D call TRBD1 (5 bases). Sequenced input: synovial fluid, either unsorted or a sorted T cell fraction (not recorded which). This CDR3 is CASSHLPGPGMGTEAFF. CDR3 DNA: TGTGCCAGCAGCCACCTCCCGGGGCCAGGGATGGGCACTGAAGCTTTCTTT.